Below, 19 T cell receptor beta chains from the same sample are listed, as sequenced in a study of OX40 agonist ivuxolimab in advanced cancers. Assay used: immunoSEQ multiplex PCR; TCRdb lists only in-frame clones, some missing. The sample contains about 73,000 clones, more than 80% of which appear only once. The source material was CD4+ or CD8+ T cells sorted from blood, sampled in a trial of the OX40 agonist ivuxolimab. These TCRs come from an adult with an advanced solid tumor such as melanoma, head and neck, liver or kidney cancer.

V gene TRBV12-5 combines with J gene TRBJ2-1; the D is unclear. Germline V CDR1 and CDR2: LGHNT, FRNRAP. V lost 4 bases to trimming and J lost 0 bases, with 7 bases between them. This CDR3 spans 14 amino acids. The CDR3 DNA is TGTGCTAGTGGTTCATGGAGCTCCTACAATGAGCAGTTCTTC. Translation gives CASGSWSSYNEQFF. Filled out from reference TRBV12-5 and TRBJ2-1, the complete variable domain reads DARVTQTPRHKVTEMGQEVTMRCQPILGHNTVFWYRQTMMQGLELLAYFRNRAPLDDSGMPKDRFSAEMPDATLATLKIQPSEPRDSAVYFCASGSWSSYNEQFFGPGTRLTVL.

V usage is TRBV18 and J usage is TRBJ2-1; 11 positions agree with TRBD2. V trimming: 5 bases; J trimming: 4 bases; junction bases outside the gene matches: 4. This CDR3 comprises 15 residues. Germline V gene lookup returns CDR1 KGHSH and CDR2 LQKENI. CDR3 sequence (DNA): TGTGCCAGCTCAGTACTAGCGGGAGATTACAATGAGCAGTTCTTC. The encoded protein is CASSVLAGDYNEQFF.

V and J are TRBV6-5 and TRBJ1-5, with D possibly being TRBD1 (6 bases). Germline CDR1 is MNHEY and CDR2 is SVGAGI. Trimming cost V 0 bases and J 5 bases, with 11 bases left between them. This CDR3 is built from 15 residues. The CDR3 coding sequence is TGTGCCAGCAGTTACTCGACGGGGGCGGATCAGCCCCAGCATTTT. This gives the protein CASSYSTGADQPQHF.

This chain joins TRBV6-5 and TRBJ2-5, with D tentatively TRBD1 (5 bases). The CDR3 length is 15 residues. Germline CDR1 is MNHEY and CDR2 is SVGAGI. Trimming removed 3 bases from V and 3 bases from J, with 14 bases in between. The CDR3, as DNA: TGTGCCAGCAGTTATTACTATACAGGAGAAGAGACCCAGTACTTC. It is translated as CASSYYYTGEETQYF.

The chain has TRBV30 and TRBJ2-4, with D possibly being TRBD2 (5 bases). The CDR3 is made up of 15 amino acids. Per the germline V gene, CDR1 is GTSNPN and CDR2 is SVGIG (reference sequence). V was cut by 4 bases and J by 5 bases, with 18 bases left in between. CDR3: CAWTLGTDYENIQYF. The CDR3 DNA reads TGTGCCTGGACTTTAGGAACAGACTACGAAAACATTCAGTACTTC.

The chain recombines TRBV29-1 with TRBJ2-2; D might be TRBD2 (5 bases). Trimming left V 2 bases short and J 7 bases short, with 14 bases between. The CDR3 contains 14 residues. Germline V gene data show CDR1 as SQVTM and CDR2 as ANQGSEA. As DNA, the CDR3 is TGCAGCGTTGAAAGGGAGAATCGCGTCGGGGAGCTGTTTTTT. It yields the protein CSVERENRVGELFF.

The CDR3 loop is CASSLRFRGRPGELFF. CDR3 nucleotide sequence: TGTGCCAGCAGTTTAAGGTTCAGGGGGCGCCCCGGGGAGCTGTTTTTT. The chain is built from TRBV28 and TRBJ2-2; TRBD1 matches at 8 bases. Germline trimming cut 2 bases from V and 6 bases from J; bases unmatched to any gene: 8. The length of the CDR3 is 16 residues. Germline V CDR1 and CDR2: MDHEN, SYDVKM. Based on the CDR3 plus reference TRBV28 and TRBJ2-2, the full variable domain is DVKVTQSSRYLVKRTGEKVFLECVQDMDHENMFWYRQDPGLGLRLIYFSYDVKMKEKGDIPEGYSVSREKKERFSLILESASTNQTSMYLCASSLRFRGRPGELFFGEGSRLTVL.

A single count supports this clone. This chain joins TRBV7-6 and TRBJ2-5; D is uncertain. Germline V CDR1 and CDR2: SGHVS, FNYEAQ. The germline V and J ends were trimmed by 0 bases and 5 bases, with 13 bases remaining between them. This CDR3 region has 15 residues. The DNA of the CDR3 is TGTGCCAGCAGCTTAGCGGTCGGTTTTGGGGAGACCCAGTACTTC. It yields the protein CASSLAVGFGETQYF.

As concerns this clone: One end of the junction does not line up with germline, which may come from a read error. The rearrangement links TRBV11-2 to TRBJ2-1, with a weak D call TRBD2 (6 bases). There are 16 residues in the CDR3. In germline, CDR1 is SGHAT, CDR2 FQNNGV. The CDR3 sequence: CASSLGGTVSYNEQFF. The CDR3 DNA reads as TGTGCCAGCAGTTTAGGAGGGACGGTTTCCTACAATGAGCAGTTCTTC.

CDR3 protein: CASSGRYEQYF. CDR3 nucleotide sequence: TGTGCCAGCAGTGGCCGGTACGAGCAGTACTTC. V and J are TRBV2 and TRBJ2-7; no clear D. The germline V and J ends were trimmed by 4 bases and 4 bases, with 5 bases remaining between them. This CDR3 spans 11 amino acids. In germline, CDR1 is SNHLY, CDR2 FYNNEI.

The J gene is TRBJ1-2, the V gene TRBV6-1; D perhaps matches TRBD1 (5 bases). Germline V CDR1 and CDR2: MNHNS, SASEGT. There are 15 residues in the CDR3. The V gene lost 5 bases and the J gene lost 6 bases, with 19 bases spanning the gap. The CDR3 reads CASSKLWAGTDGYTF. DNA of the CDR3: TGTGCCAGCAGTAAGCTTTGGGCAGGGACGGATGGCTACACCTTC.

This clone was observed a handful of times. CDR3 coding DNA: TGTGCCAGCAGCGTTGGGACAGGGGACGAGCAGTACTTC. The encoded protein is CASSVGTGDEQYF. The chain is built from TRBV9 and TRBJ2-7; 10 positions match TRBD1. Germline trimming cut 2 bases from V and 5 bases from J; bases unmatched to any gene: 1. This CDR3 spans 13 amino acids. CDR1 and CDR2 (germline): SGDLS, YYNGEE.

The V and J genes are TRBV29-1 and TRBJ2-5; a weak D match, TRBD1 (5 bases). The CDR3 length is 18 residues. Germline CDR1 and CDR2: SQVTM and ANQGSEA. V was clipped by 5 bases and J by 4 bases, with 29 bases between them. The CDR3 sequence is CSVPPTSRGAGKGETQYF. In nucleotides, the CDR3 is TGCAGCGTTCCCCCGACGAGTCGTGGGGCAGGGAAGGGAGAGACCCAGTACTTC. Looking up the rest from reference TRBV29-1 and TRBJ2-5 gives the full variable domain: SAVISQKPSRDICQRGTSLTIQCQVDSQVTMMFWYRQQPGQSLTLIATANQGSEATYESGFVIDKFPISRPNLTFSTLTVSNMSPEDSSIYLCSVPPTSRGAGKGETQYFGPGTRLLVL.

The chain combines TRBV7-3 with TRBJ1-1; possibly TRBD1 for D (6 bases). Trimming pared 0 bases from V and 0 bases from J, leaving 8 bases between. Germline CDR1 is SGHTA and CDR2 is FQGTGA. This CDR3 is 15 amino acids long. The CDR3 is CASSLTGHLNTEAFF. The DNA of the CDR3 is TGTGCCAGCAGCTTAACGGGACACTTGAACACTGAAGCTTTCTTT.

The chain links TRBV7-9 to TRBJ1-1; the D gene is possibly TRBD1 (6 bases). From germline, CDR1 is SEHNR and CDR2 FQNEAQ (reference sequence). Trimming left V 11 bases short and J 1 base short, with 8 bases between. CDR3 length equals 11 residues. CDR3 DNA: TGTGCCTCCAGGGGGAACACTGAAGCTTTCTTT. Protein product: CASRGNTEAFF.

There are a few counts of this clone. This chain joins TRBV12-5 and TRBJ2-5, with D hard to call. CDR3 length equals 13 residues. Trimming took off 2 bases at V and 5 bases at J, with 9 bases between the two ends. Germline V gene data show CDR1 as LGHNT and CDR2 as FRNRAP. The CDR3 DNA reads TGTGCTAGTGGTTTGCACGGTACGGAGACCCAGTACTTC. It is translated as CASGLHGTETQYF.

The chain uses TRBV19 and TRBJ1-5; the match to TRBD1 covers 9 bases. The CDR3 is 15 residues long. Germline CDR1 reads LNHDA; CDR2 reads SQIVND (reference sequence). V trimming: 6 bases; J trimming: 2 bases; junction bases outside the gene matches: 5. In nucleotides, the CDR3 is TGTGCCAGTAGACAGGGGGCTTGGGGCAATCAGCCCCAGCATTTT. It encodes CASRQGAWGNQPQHF.

This chain uses TRBV5-8 with TRBJ2-6, with D perhaps being TRBD1 or TRBD2 (5 bases each). V lost 1 base to trimming and J lost 0 bases, with 11 bases between them. The CDR3 totals 17 residues. Per germline, CDR1 SGHTS and CDR2 YDEGEE. This CDR3 reads CASSLLGDGSGANVLTF. Here the CDR3 DNA reads TGTGCCAGCAGCTTGTTGGGGGACGGCTCTGGGGCCAACGTCCTGACTTTC.

The rearrangement links TRBV7-2 to TRBJ2-7; perhaps TRBD1 as D (5 bases). CDR3 length equals 13 residues. V lost 1 base, J lost 5 bases, and 9 bases lay in between. Germline CDR1 and CDR2: SGHTA and FQGNSA. CDR3 sequence (DNA): TGTGCCAGCAGCTTAGGGACACACGACGAGCAGTACTTC. It specifies CASSLGTHDEQYF.